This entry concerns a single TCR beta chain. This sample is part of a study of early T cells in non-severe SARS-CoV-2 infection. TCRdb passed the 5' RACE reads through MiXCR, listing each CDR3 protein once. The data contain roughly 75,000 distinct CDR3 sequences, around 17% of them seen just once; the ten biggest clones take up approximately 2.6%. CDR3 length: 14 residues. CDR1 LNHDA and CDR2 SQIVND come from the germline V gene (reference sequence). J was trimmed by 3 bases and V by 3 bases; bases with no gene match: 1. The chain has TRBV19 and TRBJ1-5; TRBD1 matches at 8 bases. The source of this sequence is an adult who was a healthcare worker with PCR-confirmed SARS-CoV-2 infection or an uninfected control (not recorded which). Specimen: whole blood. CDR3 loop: CASSMGQDNQPQHF. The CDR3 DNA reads TGTGCCAGTAGTATGGGACAGGACAATCAGCCCCAGCATTTT.